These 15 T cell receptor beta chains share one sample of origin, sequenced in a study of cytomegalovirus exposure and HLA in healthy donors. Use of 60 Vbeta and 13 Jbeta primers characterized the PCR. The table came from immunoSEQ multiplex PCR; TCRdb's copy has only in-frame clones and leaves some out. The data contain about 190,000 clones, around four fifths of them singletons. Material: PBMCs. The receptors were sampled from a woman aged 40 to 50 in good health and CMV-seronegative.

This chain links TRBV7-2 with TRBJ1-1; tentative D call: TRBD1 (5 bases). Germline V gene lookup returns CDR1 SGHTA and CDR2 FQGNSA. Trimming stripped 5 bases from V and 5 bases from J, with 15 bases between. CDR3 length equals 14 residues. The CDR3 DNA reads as TGTGCCAGCAGCCATGACCTGGGGCGGACTGAAGCTTTCTTT. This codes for CASSHDLGRTEAFF.

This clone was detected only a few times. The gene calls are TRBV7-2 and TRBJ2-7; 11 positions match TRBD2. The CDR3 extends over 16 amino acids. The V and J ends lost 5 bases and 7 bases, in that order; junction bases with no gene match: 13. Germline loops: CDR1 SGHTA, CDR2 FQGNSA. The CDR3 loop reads CASSPAGTSGYGEQYF. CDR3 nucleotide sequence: TGTGCCAGCAGCCCCGCCGGGACTAGCGGATATGGGGAGCAGTACTTC. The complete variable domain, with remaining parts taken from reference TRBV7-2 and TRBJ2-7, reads GAGVSQSPSNKVTEKGKDVELRCDPISGHTALYWYRQSLGQGLEFLIYFQGNSAPDKSGLPSDRFSAERTGGSVSTLTIQRTQQEDSAVYLCASSPAGTSGYGEQYFGPGTRLTVT.

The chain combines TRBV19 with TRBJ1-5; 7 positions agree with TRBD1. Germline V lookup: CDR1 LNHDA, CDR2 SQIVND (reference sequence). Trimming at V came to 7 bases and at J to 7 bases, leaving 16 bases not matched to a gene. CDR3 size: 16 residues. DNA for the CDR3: TGTGCCAGTACCACCAGCTCATACAGGGGCTTCCAGCCCCAGCATTTT. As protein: CASTTSSYRGFQPQHF.

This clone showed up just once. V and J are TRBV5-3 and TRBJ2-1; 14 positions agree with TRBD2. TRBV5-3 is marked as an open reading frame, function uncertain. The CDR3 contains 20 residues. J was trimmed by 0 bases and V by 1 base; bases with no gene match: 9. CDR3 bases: TGTGCCAGAAGCTTGCACTTTGGACTAGCGGGAGGTTTCTCCTACAATGAGCAGTTCTTC. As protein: CARSLHFGLAGGFSYNEQFF.

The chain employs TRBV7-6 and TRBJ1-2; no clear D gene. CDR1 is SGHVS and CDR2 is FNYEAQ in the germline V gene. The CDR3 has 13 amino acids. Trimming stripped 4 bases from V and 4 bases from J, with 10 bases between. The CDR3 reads CASSSPRGYGYTF. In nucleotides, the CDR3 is TGTGCCAGCAGCTCACCCCGGGGCTATGGCTACACCTTC.

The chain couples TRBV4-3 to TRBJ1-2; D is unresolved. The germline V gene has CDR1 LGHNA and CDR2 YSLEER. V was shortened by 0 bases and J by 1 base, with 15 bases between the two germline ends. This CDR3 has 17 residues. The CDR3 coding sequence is TGCGCCAGCAGCCAAGATCGGGCCGGGAATGGTAACTATGGCTACACCTTC. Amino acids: CASSQDRAGNGNYGYTF.

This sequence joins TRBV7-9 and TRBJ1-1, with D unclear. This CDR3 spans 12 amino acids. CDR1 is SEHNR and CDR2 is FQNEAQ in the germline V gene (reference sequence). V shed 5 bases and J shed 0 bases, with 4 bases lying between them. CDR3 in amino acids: CASSRVNTEAFF. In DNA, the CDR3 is TGTGCCAGCAGCAGAGTGAACACTGAAGCTTTCTTT.

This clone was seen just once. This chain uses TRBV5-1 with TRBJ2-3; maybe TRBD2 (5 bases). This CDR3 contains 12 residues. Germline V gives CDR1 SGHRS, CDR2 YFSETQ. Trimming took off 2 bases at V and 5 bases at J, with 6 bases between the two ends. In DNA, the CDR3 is TGCGCCAGCAGCTTTGAGGGAGATACGCAGTATTTT. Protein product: CASSFEGDTQYF.

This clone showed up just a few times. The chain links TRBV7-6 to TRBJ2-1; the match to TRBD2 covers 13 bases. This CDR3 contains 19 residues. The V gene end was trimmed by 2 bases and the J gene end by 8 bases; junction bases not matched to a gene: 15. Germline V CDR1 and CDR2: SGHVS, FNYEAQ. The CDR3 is CASSLRGELAGGVIDEQFF. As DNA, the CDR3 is TGTGCCAGCAGCTTACGGGGAGAACTAGCGGGAGGGGTTATAGATGAGCAGTTCTTC. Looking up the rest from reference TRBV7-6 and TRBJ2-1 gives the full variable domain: GAGVSQSPRYKVTKRGQDVALRCDPISGHVSLYWYRQALGQGPEFLTYFNYEAQQDKSGLPNDRFSAERPEGSISTLTIQRTEQRDSAMYRCASSLRGELAGGVIDEQFFGPGTRLTVL.

CDR3 in DNA: TGTGCCAGCAGCTTAGGACAGGGGGCTTGGGAGACCCAGTACTTC. As protein: CASSLGQGAWETQYF. The chain uses TRBV5-4 and TRBJ2-5; TRBD1 matches at 11 bases. J gave up 5 bases and V 2 bases, and 5 bases lay outside the gene matches. Looked up from germline, CDR1 is SGHNT and CDR2 is YYREEE (reference sequence). CDR3 length: 15 amino acids.

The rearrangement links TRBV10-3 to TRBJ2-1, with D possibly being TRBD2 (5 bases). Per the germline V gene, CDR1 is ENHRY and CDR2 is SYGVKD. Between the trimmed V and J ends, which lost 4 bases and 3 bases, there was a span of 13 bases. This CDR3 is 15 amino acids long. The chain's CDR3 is CAISGRGNDYNEQFF. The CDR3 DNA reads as TGTGCCATCAGTGGCCGAGGGAACGACTACAATGAGCAGTTCTTC.

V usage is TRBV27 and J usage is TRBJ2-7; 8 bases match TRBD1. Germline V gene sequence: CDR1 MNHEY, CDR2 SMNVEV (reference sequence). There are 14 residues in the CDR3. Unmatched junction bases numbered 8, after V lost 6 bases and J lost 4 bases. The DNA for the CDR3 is TGTGCCAGCAGCTCGCTCGGACAGGGATACGAGCAGTACTTC. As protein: CASSSLGQGYEQYF.

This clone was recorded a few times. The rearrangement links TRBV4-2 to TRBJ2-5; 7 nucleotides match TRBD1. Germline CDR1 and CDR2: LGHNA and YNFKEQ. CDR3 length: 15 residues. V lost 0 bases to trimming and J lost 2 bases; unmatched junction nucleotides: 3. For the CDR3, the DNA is TGTGCCAGCAGCCAAGATCTGACAGGGCAAGAGACCCAGTACTTC. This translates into CASSQDLTGQETQYF.

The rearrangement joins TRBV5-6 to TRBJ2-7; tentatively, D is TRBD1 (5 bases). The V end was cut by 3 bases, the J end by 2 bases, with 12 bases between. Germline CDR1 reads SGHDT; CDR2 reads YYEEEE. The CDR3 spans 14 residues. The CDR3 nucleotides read TGTGCCAGCAGCTCGAACAGGTCTCCCTACGAGCAGTACGTC. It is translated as CASSSNRSPYEQYV.

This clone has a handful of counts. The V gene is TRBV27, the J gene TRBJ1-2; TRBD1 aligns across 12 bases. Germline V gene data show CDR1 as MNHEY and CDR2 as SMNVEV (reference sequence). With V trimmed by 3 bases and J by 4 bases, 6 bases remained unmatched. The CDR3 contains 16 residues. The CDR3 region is CASSFAGQGARYGYTF. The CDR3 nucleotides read TGTGCCAGCAGTTTCGCGGGACAGGGGGCTCGCTATGGCTACACCTTC.